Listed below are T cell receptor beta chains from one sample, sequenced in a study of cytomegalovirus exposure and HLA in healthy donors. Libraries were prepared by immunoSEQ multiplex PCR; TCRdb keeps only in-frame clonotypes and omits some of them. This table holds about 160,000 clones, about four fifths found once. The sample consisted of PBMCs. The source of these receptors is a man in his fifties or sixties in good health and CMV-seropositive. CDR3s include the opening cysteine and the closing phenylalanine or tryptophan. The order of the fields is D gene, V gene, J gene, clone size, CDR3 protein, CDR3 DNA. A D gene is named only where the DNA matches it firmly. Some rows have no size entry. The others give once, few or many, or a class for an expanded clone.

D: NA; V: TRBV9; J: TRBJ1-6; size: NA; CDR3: CASSVRDTSYNSPLHF; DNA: TGTGCCAGCAGCGTGAGGGACACCAGCTATAATTCACCCCTCCACTTT
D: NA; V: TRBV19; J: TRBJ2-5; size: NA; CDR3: CASSIAGLQETQYF; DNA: TGTGCCAGTAGTATAGCAGGACTTCAAGAGACCCAGTACTTC
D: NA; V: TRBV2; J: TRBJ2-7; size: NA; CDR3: CASSADSGSYEQYF; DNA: TGTGCCAGCAGTGCGGACAGTGGCTCCTACGAGCAGTACTTC
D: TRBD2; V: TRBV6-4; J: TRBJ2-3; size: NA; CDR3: CASSEGLHTDTQYF; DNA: TGTGCCAGCAGTGAGGGACTACACACAGATACGCAGTATTTT
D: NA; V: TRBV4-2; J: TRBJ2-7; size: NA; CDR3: CASSQEVQGKQYEQYF; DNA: TGTGCCAGCAGCCAAGAGGTACAGGGAAAGCAGTACGAGCAGTACTTC
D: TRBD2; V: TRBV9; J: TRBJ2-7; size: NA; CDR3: CASSVGASGDYEQYF; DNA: TGTGCCAGCAGCGTAGGGGCTAGCGGTGACTACGAGCAGTACTTC
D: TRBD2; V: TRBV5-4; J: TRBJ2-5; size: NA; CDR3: CATRGLEETQYF; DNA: TGTGCCACCCGCGGACTAGAAGAGACCCAGTACTTC
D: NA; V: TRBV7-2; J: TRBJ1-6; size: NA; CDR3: CASSLASSYNSPLHF; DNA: TGTGCCAGCAGCTTAGCTAGCTCCTATAATTCACCCCTCCACTTT
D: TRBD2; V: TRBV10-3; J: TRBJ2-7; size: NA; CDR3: CAISDTSGSYEQYF; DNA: TGTGCCATCAGTGACACTAGCGGATCCTACGAGCAGTACTTC
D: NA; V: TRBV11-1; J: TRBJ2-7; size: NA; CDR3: CASSFGGGPYEQYF; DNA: TGTGCCAGCAGCTTCGGAGGGGGCCCCTACGAGCAGTACTTC
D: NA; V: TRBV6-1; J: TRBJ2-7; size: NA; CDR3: CASSSTFPSIYEQYF; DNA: TGTGCCAGCAGTAGTACCTTCCCCTCTATCTACGAGCAGTACTTC
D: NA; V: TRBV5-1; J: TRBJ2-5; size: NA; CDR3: CASSLGAGLGETQYF; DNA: TGCGCCAGCAGCTTGGGGGCGGGATTGGGAGAGACCCAGTACTTC
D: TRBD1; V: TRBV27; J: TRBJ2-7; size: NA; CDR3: CASSLLGQGVPYEQYF; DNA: TGTGCCAGCAGTTTATTGGGACAGGGAGTGCCCTACGAGCAGTACTTC
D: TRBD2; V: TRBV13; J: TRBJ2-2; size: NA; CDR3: CASSGLTSGRNTGELFF; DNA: TGTGCCAGCAGCGGACTAACTAGCGGGAGGAACACCGGGGAGCTGTTTTTT
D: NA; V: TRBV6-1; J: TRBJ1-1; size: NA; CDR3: CASSTPKTGNTEAFF; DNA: TGTGCCAGCAGCACCCCTAAAACAGGGAACACTGAAGCTTTCTTT
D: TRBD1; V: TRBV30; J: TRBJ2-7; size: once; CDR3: CAWSAQTTGQHYEQYF; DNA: TGTGCCTGGAGTGCCCAAACAACGGGACAGCACTACGAGCAGTACTTC
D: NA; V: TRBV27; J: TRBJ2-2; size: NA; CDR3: CASSLVRLADTGELFF; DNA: TGTGCCAGCAGTTTAGTTCGGCTAGCCGACACCGGGGAGCTGTTTTTT
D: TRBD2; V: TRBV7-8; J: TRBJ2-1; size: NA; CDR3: CASSSTRLAGTVREQFF; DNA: TGTGCCAGCAGCTCGACCCGACTAGCGGGGACCGTTAGGGAGCAGTTCTTC
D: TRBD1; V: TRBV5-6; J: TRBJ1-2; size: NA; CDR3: CASSYALDRGSYGYTF; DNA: TGTGCCAGCAGTTATGCCCTGGACAGGGGAAGCTATGGCTACACCTTC
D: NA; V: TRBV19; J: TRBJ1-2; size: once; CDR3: CASSELQGSRGYTF; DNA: TGTGCCAGTAGTGAGCTGCAGGGTTCGCGTGGCTACACCTTC